The 2 T cell receptor beta chains given below trace back to one sample, sequenced in a study of spatial heterogeneity in lung cancer. Time point specified: blood at routine non-recurrence follow-up after resection. In TCRdb, the 5' RACE reads were re-called with MiXCR into one record per CDR3 protein. This table has around 70,000 distinct CDR3 sequences, 7.5% to 10% appearing once. Here the sequenced sample was PBMCs, taken at follow-up. Every receptor here comes from a female donor with early-stage non-small cell lung cancer.

At least ten counts were recorded for this clonotype. The J gene is TRBJ1-4, the V gene TRBV15; a possible D gene is TRBD1 (6 bases). The CDR3 has 15 residues. Germline-derived CDR1 and CDR2 are LNHNV and YYDKDF (reference sequence). V lost 0 bases to trimming and J lost 2 bases, with 7 bases between them. CDR3 DNA: TGTGCCACCAGCAGAGATCAGGGGACTAATGAAAAACTGTTTTTT. Translated, it gives CATSRDQGTNEKLFF.

This clonotype came up many times. This rearrangement joins TRBV3-1 to TRBJ2-1; 9 positions agree with TRBD2. This CDR3 comprises 14 residues. CDR1 is LGHDT and CDR2 is YNNKEL in the germline V gene (reference sequence). With V trimmed by 4 bases and J by 4 bases, 2 bases remained unmatched. In DNA, the CDR3 is TGTGCCAGCAGCCGACTAGCGGATTACAATGAGCAGTTCTTC. Encoded protein: CASSRLADYNEQFF.